Following are 24 T cell receptor beta chains from one sample sequenced in a study of identical twins. Each CDR3 protein is one row after TCRdb ran MiXCR on the 5' RACE reads. The repertoire holds a few hundred thousand distinct CDR3 sequences, with around 12% as singletons. These data were also filed under a second study, of yellow fever vaccine responses in identical twins.

Sequencing was carried out using CD8+ T cells sorted from blood. The receptors here all came from a woman between 18 and 30 years old in good health.

In DNA, the CDR3 is TGTGCCATCAGCCCGGGACTAGCGGAGTTAGGGCAGTTCTTC. Its translation: CAISPGLAELGQFF. J is TRBJ2-1 and V is TRBV10-3; the match to TRBD2 covers 11 bases. This CDR3 has 14 amino acids. Germline CDR1 is ENHRY and CDR2 is SYGVKD. Germline trimming cut 6 bases from V and 12 bases from J; bases unmatched to any gene: 10.

The V and J genes are TRBV20-1 and TRBJ1-1; D is ambiguous. There are 14 residues in the CDR3. CDR1 and CDR2 (germline): DFQATT, SNEGSKA (reference sequence). Trimming removed 6 bases at V and 0 bases at J, with 14 bases between. CDR3 in amino acids: CSAPPLEVNTEAFF. CDR3 nucleotide sequence: TGCAGTGCCCCCCCGTTGGAGGTGAACACTGAAGCTTTCTTT.

This clonotype appeared a few times. The chain has TRBV15 and TRBJ2-7, with TRBD1 identical over 8 bases. V dropped 5 bases and J dropped 2; count of bases not matched to a gene: 2. Germline V lookup: CDR1 LNHNV, CDR2 YYDKDF (reference sequence). The CDR3 is 13 residues long. DNA for the CDR3: TGTGCCACCAGCGAGGACAGGGCCTACGAGCAGTACTTC. It is translated as CATSEDRAYEQYF.

This clonotype was observed many times. The rearrangement uses TRBV28 and TRBJ2-2; no firm D call. The germline V gene has CDR1 MDHEN and CDR2 SYDVKM. This CDR3 contains 13 residues. The germline V and J ends were trimmed by 5 bases and 5 bases, with 9 bases remaining between them. Here the CDR3 reads CASSLQTTGELFF. For the CDR3, the DNA is TGTGCCAGCAGTCTTCAGACAACCGGGGAGCTGTTTTTT.

This clonotype was counted at least ten times. The chain uses TRBV2 and TRBJ1-1; the match to TRBD1 covers 7 bases. This CDR3 has 13 residues. Germline CDR1 and CDR2: SNHLY and FYNNEI. With V trimmed by 1 base and J by 11 bases, 7 bases remained unmatched. Written as DNA, the CDR3 is TGTGCCAGCAGTGAAGGTTTCGACAGGGTGGCTTTCTTT. Translated: CASSEGFDRVAFF.

The chain couples TRBV24-1 to TRBJ2-2, with no clear D. Trimming took off 4 bases at V and 2 bases at J, with 10 bases between the two ends. There are 15 residues in the CDR3. In germline, CDR1 is KGHDR, CDR2 SFDVKD. The CDR3 reads CATSDRGVNTGELFF. CDR3 nucleotide sequence: TGTGCCACCAGTGACCGAGGAGTAAACACCGGGGAGCTGTTTTTT.

This clonotype was counted between two and nine times. The chain couples TRBV29-1 to TRBJ2-5; a weak D match, TRBD2 (7 bases). Germline CDR1 reads SQVTM; CDR2 reads ANQGSEA. This CDR3 comprises 15 residues. Trimming pared 7 bases from V and 2 bases from J, leaving 20 bases between. CDR3 sequence (DNA): TGCAGCGCCAGGGGTCATGGGGGGGCACAAGAGACCCAGTACTTC. Residues: CSARGHGGAQETQYF.

This chain links TRBV9 with TRBJ2-3, with 8 bases fitting TRBD2. Germline CDR1 SGDLS, CDR2 YYNGEE. The CDR3 is 15 residues long. V gave up 4 bases and J gave up 5 bases; unmatched junction bases: 9. The CDR3, as DNA: TGTGCCAGCAGCCTTACAGCGGGAGCTAGAGATACGCAGTATTTT. Its translation is CASSLTAGARDTQYF.

The rearrangement links TRBV9 to TRBJ2-7; TRBD1 matches at 8 bases. Losses at the gene ends were 3 bases for V and 3 bases for J; bases not matched to a gene: 5. Germline V gene sequence: CDR1 SGDLS, CDR2 YYNGEE. This CDR3 is 14 amino acids long. The CDR3 region has the DNA TGTGCCAGCAGCGCGACAGGGGCTTTCTACGAGCAGTACTTC. Translating it yields CASSATGAFYEQYF.

In this sample, this clonotype turned up many times. This chain connects TRBV27 to TRBJ1-2, with D maybe TRBD1 (6 bases). This CDR3 has 13 residues. V was clipped by 7 bases and J by 6 bases, with 15 bases between them. The germline gives CDR1 MNHEY, CDR2 SMNVEV (reference sequence). The CDR3 spells CASTNNRVDGYTF. As DNA, the CDR3 is TGTGCCAGCACCAATAACAGGGTTGATGGCTACACCTTC.

This clonotype was observed a few times. This chain joins TRBV7-9 and TRBJ1-1, with a tentative D call TRBD1 (5 bases). Germline CDR1 is SEHNR and CDR2 is FQNEAQ (reference sequence). The CDR3 sequence is 13 residues long. V gave up 7 bases and J gave up 1 base, with 10 bases separating them. The CDR3, as DNA: TGTGCCAGCACCGCAAGGGGGAACACTGAAGCTTTCTTT. It codes for CASTARGNTEAFF.

This clonotype was counted ten times or more. The rearrangement links TRBV5-1 to TRBJ2-3; 7 bases map to TRBD2. V shed 4 bases, J shed 5 bases, and the junction held 13 bases outside the gene matches. This CDR3 is 16 amino acids long. The germline V gene encodes CDR1 SGHRS and CDR2 YFSETQ. The CDR3 protein is CASSEASGGFGDTQYF. The CDR3 DNA reads TGCGCCAGCAGCGAAGCATCGGGGGGTTTTGGAGATACGCAGTATTTT.

V is TRBV4-1 and J is TRBJ1-2; D is unclear. Germline V gives CDR1 MGHRA, CDR2 YSYEKL. The CDR3 is 14 residues long. The V and J ends lost 0 bases and 6 bases respectively, with 11 bases between them. The CDR3 is CASSQDPGNDGYTF. The CDR3 DNA reads TGCGCCAGCAGCCAAGATCCGGGGAATGATGGCTACACCTTC.

This clonotype occurred a few times. This sequence joins TRBV15 and TRBJ2-1; no clear D gene. This CDR3 comprises 17 residues. In germline, CDR1 is LNHNV, CDR2 YYDKDF (reference sequence). Trimming removed 0 bases from V and 2 bases from J, with 14 bases in between. CDR3 nucleotide sequence: TGTGCCACCAGCAGAGATAACTGGCAGTTCGCCTACAATGAGCAGTTCTTC. Translation gives CATSRDNWQFAYNEQFF.

In this sample, this clonotype turned up many times. The rearrangement links TRBV7-2 to TRBJ2-7, with D perhaps matching TRBD2 (6 bases). Trimming took off 1 base at V and 2 bases at J, with 12 bases between the two ends. This CDR3 has 15 amino acids. Per the germline V gene, CDR1 is SGHTA and CDR2 is FQGNSA. CDR3 sequence (DNA): TGTGCCAGCAGCTTAGGGTCGGGCGGGACCTACGAGCAGTACTTC. Residues: CASSLGSGGTYEQYF.

This chain uses TRBV7-9 with TRBJ2-3, with 9 bases matching TRBD2. The CDR3 has 15 amino acids. V shed 1 base, J shed 4 bases, and the junction held 3 bases outside the gene matches. Germline values: CDR1 SEHNR, CDR2 FQNEAQ (reference sequence). The CDR3 is CASSLVAGDSDTQYF. The DNA for the CDR3 is TGTGCCAGCAGCTTAGTAGCGGGGGACTCAGATACGCAGTATTTT. The whole variable domain, filled in from reference TRBV7-9 and TRBJ2-3, reads DTGVSQNPRHKITKRGQNVTFRCDPISEHNRLYWYRQTLGQGPEFLTYFQNEAQLEKSRLLSDRFSAERPKGSFSTLEIQRTEQGDSAMYLCASSLVAGDSDTQYFGPGTRLTVL.

This clonotype was found a few times. V usage is TRBV3-1 and J usage is TRBJ2-3; TRBD2 aligns across 9 bases. The V and J ends lost 1 base and 2 bases, in that order; junction bases with no gene match: 10. CDR3 length: 18 amino acids. The germline gives CDR1 LGHDT, CDR2 YNNKEL (reference sequence). CDR3 coding DNA: TGTGCCAGCAGCCAAGGATTAATAGCGGGGGCATTCACAGATACGCAGTATTTT. As protein: CASSQGLIAGAFTDTQYF.

This sequence joins TRBV20-1 and TRBJ1-5; a weak D match, TRBD1 (6 bases). V was cut by 0 bases and J by 1 base, with 16 bases left in between. CDR1 and CDR2 from the germline V gene are DFQATT and SNEGSKA (reference sequence). CDR3 size: 17 residues. The DNA of the CDR3 is TGCAGTGCTAGAGATTTTAACAGGGAGCGGAGCAATCAGCCCCAGCATTTT. It encodes CSARDFNRERSNQPQHF.

This clonotype was observed many times. The rearrangement joins TRBV5-5 to TRBJ1-2; no firm D call. Germline-derived CDR1 and CDR2 are SGHKS and YYEKEE (reference sequence). The length of the CDR3 is 13 residues. V was pared by 1 base and J by 5 bases, with 9 bases between. CDR3 protein: CASSLTEDYGYTF. CDR3 DNA sequence: TGTGCCAGCAGCTTGACAGAGGATTATGGCTACACCTTC.

This clonotype turned up a few times. This chain joins TRBV4-1 and TRBJ2-7; D is ambiguous. CDR1 is MGHRA, CDR2 YSYEKL, per germline. The CDR3 is 11 amino acids. The V and J ends lost 3 bases and 3 bases respectively, with 3 bases between them. The CDR3 DNA reads TGCGCCAGCAGCCAGAACTACGAGCAGTACTTC. It yields the protein CASSQNYEQYF.

The chain carries TRBV6-5 and TRBJ2-7; D possibly matches TRBD1 or TRBD2 (5 bases each). This CDR3 region has 14 residues. Trimming removed 2 bases at V and 4 bases at J, with 12 bases between. CDR1 and CDR2 from the germline V gene are MNHEY and SVGAGI. CDR3 nucleotide sequence: TGTGCCAGCAGTTACGGATTGGGGGATTACGAGCAGTACGTC. Protein product: CASSYGLGDYEQYV.

This clonotype appeared a few times. This chain connects TRBV3-1 to TRBJ2-5; 15 positions match TRBD2. The trim removed 4 bases at V and 2 bases at J, leaving 2 bases unmatched. Per the germline V gene, CDR1 is LGHDT and CDR2 is YNNKEL (reference sequence). This CDR3 is 16 amino acids long. The CDR3 sequence is CASSPGTSGRQETQYF. CDR3 nucleotides: TGTGCCAGCAGCCCCGGGACTAGCGGGAGGCAAGAGACCCAGTACTTC.

The V call is TRBV6-5, the J call TRBJ1-1, with no clear D. Trimming removed 2 bases from V and 1 base from J, with 11 bases in between. The germline CDR1 and CDR2 sequences are MNHEY and SVGAGI. This CDR3 has 15 residues. The CDR3 DNA follows: TGTGCCAGCAGTTACACCACAGCAGAGAACACTGAAGCTTTCTTT. Translating it yields CASSYTTAENTEAFF.

The rearrangement uses TRBV7-9 and TRBJ1-2; 9 bases fit TRBD1. Germline CDR1 is SEHNR and CDR2 is FQNEAQ (reference sequence). V dropped 8 bases and J dropped 7; count of bases not matched to a gene: 8. The CDR3 loop spans 13 amino acids. In nucleotides, the CDR3 is TGTGCCAGCCTACAGGGGGCAGTCGGTGGCTACACCTTC. Protein sequence: CASLQGAVGGYTF.